One T cell receptor (beta chain) is described in this entry. The antigen is not known. This entry comes from a study of regulatory T cells in long-lasting Graves disease. The CDR3 has 15 amino acids. Trimming cost V 3 bases and J 7 bases; bases outside gene matches: 10. The germline CDR1 and CDR2 sequences are MGHRA and YSYEKL. The study, taken as a whole, reports: Persistent disease preferred TRBV28, TRBJ1-2 and TRBJ2-5.

Combining iRepertoire HTBI primers with Arm-PCR of CDR3 regions, the authors built TCR beta libraries. TCRdb reprocessed the multiplex PCR reads with MiXCR, giving one entry per CDR3 protein. This sample has about 560,000 distinct CDR3 sequences, with around 15% found just once. Time point meaning: newly diagnosed GD, antithyroid drugs for less than 3 months. PBMC RNA served as the TCR library source. By American Thyroid Association guidelines, Graves' disease was diagnosed in the cohort. The sample was also linked to a second study, of T cells in Graves' hyperthyroidism and ophthalmopathy. Turning to that study: Within blood appeared most thyroid clonotypes that had expanded above 0.001.

Material: peripheral blood mononuclear cells (PBMCs), obtained at new diagnosis, from a patient treated with antithyroid drugs. The chain carries TRBV4-1 and TRBJ2-7; 9 bases fit TRBD1. This sequence was found in a man aged 18 to 29 with Graves disease. As DNA, the CDR3 is TGCGCCAGCAGCCATCCCACAGGGGGCCTCGGGGAGCAGTACTTC. Its translation: CASSHPTGGLGEQYF.